These 16 T cell receptor beta chains share one sample of origin, sequenced in a study of T-cell memory formation after mild COVID-19. TCRdb passed the 5' RACE reads through MiXCR, listing each CDR3 protein once. Of 130,000 to 150,000 distinct CDR3 sequences listed, 5.5% to 7% were seen once; the top ten hold 2% to 2.5%. Sequencing was performed on PBMCs or a T cell subset sorted from them (not recorded which). These receptors were taken from an adult woman who had mild COVID-19 (a few samples of this study predate the infection). Cell type and time point are not known.

The chain carries TRBV6-5 and TRBJ2-2, with TRBD1 matching over 9 bases. V was clipped by 6 bases and J by 9 bases; unmatched bases: 8. CDR1 is MNHEY and CDR2 is SVGAGI in the germline V gene. The CDR3 has 14 amino acids. In DNA form, the CDR3 reads TGTGCCAGCAGCCTACAGGGGGCTAAGTGGGAGCTGTTTTTT. It encodes CASSLQGAKWELFF.

In its sample, this clonotype was seen many times. The chain recombines TRBV12-3 or TRBV12-4 with TRBJ2-7; D gene unclear. The CDR3 contains 13 residues. Trimming pared 5 bases from V and 0 bases from J, leaving 8 bases between. Here the CDR3 reads CASSLRISYEQYF. The CDR3 bases are TGTGCCAGCAGTCTAAGAATCTCCTACGAGCAGTACTTC.

This chain connects TRBV9 to TRBJ1-4; D may be TRBD1 (6 bases). The CDR3 runs to 14 residues. The V end lost 2 bases, the J end lost 7 bases, and 12 bases lay between the germline ends. Germline V gives CDR1 SGDLS, CDR2 YYNGEE. The CDR3 bases are TGTGCCAGCAGCGTGAGACAGGCTGGTGAAAAACTGTTTTTT. Its translation is CASSVRQAGEKLFF.

The rearrangement joins TRBV5-1 to TRBJ2-3; 7 nucleotides line up with TRBD1. The CDR3 runs to 16 residues. Germline CDR1 SGHRS, CDR2 YFSETQ. J was trimmed by 0 bases and V by 4 bases; bases with no gene match: 8. The CDR3 DNA is TGCGCCAGCAGCACAGACAGGGTTTCTAGCACAGATACGCAGTATTTT. It encodes CASSTDRVSSTDTQYF.

The chain has TRBV7-2 and TRBJ2-3, with TRBD1 identical over 7 bases. V was clipped by 5 bases and J by 1 base; unmatched bases: 6. From germline, CDR1 is SGHTA and CDR2 FQGNSA. This CDR3 is 15 amino acids long. CDR3 loop: CASSPTGDGTDTQYF. The CDR3 region has the DNA TGTGCCAGCAGCCCTACAGGGGACGGCACAGATACGCAGTATTTT.

In its sample, this clonotype was seen a few times. V is TRBV5-1 and J is TRBJ1-3, with TRBD1 identical over 7 bases. With V trimmed by 4 bases and J by 0 bases, 7 bases remained unmatched. Germline CDR1 is SGHRS and CDR2 is YFSETQ. The CDR3 covers 16 residues. This chain's CDR3 is CASSAGTASSGNTIYF. The DNA for the CDR3 is TGCGCCAGCAGCGCAGGGACAGCGAGCTCTGGAAACACCATATATTTT.

This clonotype came up a few times. J is TRBJ2-3 and V is TRBV5-1; 10 positions match TRBD1. V gave up 5 bases and J gave up 1 base; unmatched junction bases: 7. The CDR3 has 16 residues. Germline V CDR1 and CDR2: SGHRS, YFSETQ. For the CDR3, the DNA is TGCGCCAGCAGTCGGGACAGGGGAGGTGGCACAGATACGCAGTATTTT. Translation gives CASSRDRGGGTDTQYF.

This clonotype was counted once. The CDR3 is CASSQTSGVGPQYF. The CDR3 DNA reads TGTGCCAGCAGCCAGACTAGCGGGGTCGGGCCCCAGTACTTC. The chain employs TRBV5-6 and TRBJ2-5, with 11 nucleotides matching TRBD2. Germline loops: CDR1 SGHDT, CDR2 YYEEEE. V shed 4 bases, J shed 9 bases, and the junction held 8 bases outside the gene matches. CDR3 size: 14 residues.

This clonotype was recorded at least ten times. The genes are TRBV5-1 and TRBJ2-1; perhaps TRBD1 as D (6 bases). V was clipped by 0 bases and J by 7 bases, with 14 bases between them. CDR3 length equals 15 residues. Germline values: CDR1 SGHRS, CDR2 YFSETQ. CDR3 in amino acids: CASSLAVGAQNEQFF. The CDR3 DNA sequence: TGCGCCAGCAGCTTGGCCGTGGGGGCTCAAAATGAGCAGTTCTTC.

The rearrangement uses TRBV15 and TRBJ2-3; D remains ambiguous. Trimming cost V 0 bases and J 3 bases, with 10 bases left between them. Germline V lookup: CDR1 LNHNV, CDR2 YYDKDF (reference sequence). This CDR3 comprises 15 residues. This chain's CDR3 is CATSRDGHKTDTQYF. Here the CDR3 DNA reads TGTGCCACCAGCAGAGATGGGCACAAGACAGATACGCAGTATTTT.

This clonotype was observed at least ten times. The chain employs TRBV6-1 and TRBJ2-3, with unresolved D. Trimming stripped 3 bases from V and 7 bases from J, with 11 bases between. CDR3 length: 13 residues. Germline V gene sequence: CDR1 MNHNS, CDR2 SASEGT. CDR3 region: CASSESTVYTQYF. The CDR3 DNA is TGTGCCAGCAGTGAGTCGACGGTCTATACGCAGTATTTT.

This clonotype was counted ten times or more. J is TRBJ1-5 and V is TRBV10-3; 7 bases match TRBD1. V lost 2 bases and J lost 2; bases outside the gene matches: 3. Germline V CDR1 and CDR2: ENHRY, SYGVKD. The CDR3 totals 15 residues. This CDR3 is CAISEEGTGNQPQHF. The CDR3 nucleotides read TGTGCCATCAGTGAGGAAGGGACAGGCAATCAGCCCCAGCATTTT.

The chain combines TRBV27 with TRBJ2-7, with 11 positions matching TRBD2. This CDR3 is built from 15 residues. CDR1 and CDR2 (germline): MNHEY, SMNVEV (reference sequence). V trimming: 0 bases; J trimming: 2 bases; junction bases outside the gene matches: 0. CDR3 protein: CASSLSLAGAYEQYF. The CDR3 nucleotides are TGTGCCAGCAGTTTATCACTAGCGGGAGCCTACGAGCAGTACTTC.

At least ten counts were recorded for this clonotype. The V call is TRBV7-9, the J call TRBJ2-2; 11 nucleotides line up with TRBD2. CDR3 size: 16 residues. Germline V CDR1 and CDR2: SEHNR, FQNEAQ (reference sequence). V was pared by 6 bases and J by 2 bases, with 5 bases of the junction left unmatched. CDR3 nucleotides: TGTGCCAGCAGAGCGCTAGCGGGAGGCAACACCGGGGAGCTGTTTTTT. Protein sequence: CASRALAGGNTGELFF. The whole variable domain, remainder taken from reference TRBV7-9 and TRBJ2-2, is DTGVSQNPRHKITKRGQNVTFRCDPISEHNRLYWYRQTLGQGPEFLTYFQNEAQLEKSRLLSDRFSAERPKGSFSTLEIQRTEQGDSAMYLCASRALAGGNTGELFFGEGSRLTVL.

The chain recombines TRBV15 with TRBJ1-2; 8 nucleotides align to TRBD1. With V trimmed by 5 bases and J by 4 bases, 6 bases remained unmatched. This CDR3 has 14 amino acids. Per germline, CDR1 LNHNV and CDR2 YYDKDF (reference sequence). CDR3 sequence reads: CATSRKQGGYGYTF. In DNA, the CDR3 is TGTGCCACCAGCCGGAAACAGGGGGGCTATGGCTACACCTTC.

This clonotype was seen a handful of times. The chain couples TRBV5-5 to TRBJ1-1, with D possibly matching TRBD1 (5 bases). Between the trimmed V and J ends, which lost 2 bases and 3 bases, there was a span of 11 bases. This CDR3 comprises 14 residues. The germline V gene has CDR1 SGHKS and CDR2 YYEKEE (reference sequence). The CDR3 sequence is CASSFQGGYTEAFF. DNA for the CDR3: TGTGCCAGCAGCTTCCAGGGTGGATACACTGAAGCTTTCTTT.